This is a list of T cell receptor beta chains from one sample in a study of T cells after yellow fever vaccination. TCRdb called the 5' RACE reads again in MiXCR, with one record for every CDR3 protein. The repertoire holds about 210,000 distinct CDR3 sequences, about 3% seen once, with approximately 3% in the top ten. Source: CD4+ T cells sorted from PBMCs, taken 10 days after the yellow fever booster vaccination. The receptors shown here come from a man aged 18 to 35 who received the YFV17D yellow fever vaccine. The CDR3 runs from the conserved cysteine through the conserved F or W. The order of the fields is CDR3 DNA, CDR3 protein, clone size, V gene, D gene, J gene, CDR3 length. A D gene is named only where the DNA matches it firmly. Clone size is given for some rows only: seen once, a few or many times, or a class if the clone is expanded.

cdr3_nt: TGTGCCAGCAGCTTGGCCGTGCTCCGGAGGTTCTTC
cdr3_aa: CASSLAVLRRFF
clone_size: many
v_call: TRBV5-8
d_call: -
j_call: TRBJ2-1
cdr3_length: 12

cdr3_nt: TGCAGCGCCGGACAGGGGGCTAGCACAGATACGCAGTATTTT
cdr3_aa: CSAGQGASTDTQYF
clone_size: -
v_call: TRBV29-1
d_call: TRBD1
j_call: TRBJ2-3
cdr3_length: 14

cdr3_nt: TGCAGTGCTCACCCGACAGGGGATCAGCCCCAACATTTT
cdr3_aa: CSAHPTGDQPQHF
clone_size: -
v_call: TRBV20-1
d_call: TRBD1
j_call: TRBJ1-5
cdr3_length: 13

cdr3_nt: TGTGCCAGCAGCCCAAACAACCCGACAGCAGTTTCTGAAGCTTTCTTT
cdr3_aa: CASSPNNPTAVSEAFF
clone_size: many
v_call: TRBV7-6
d_call: -
j_call: TRBJ1-1
cdr3_length: 16

cdr3_nt: TGTGCCAGCAGTCAACCGGGACAGCTTGAAAAACTGTTTTTT
cdr3_aa: CASSQPGQLEKLFF
clone_size: many
v_call: TRBV6-5
d_call: TRBD1
j_call: TRBJ1-4
cdr3_length: 14

cdr3_nt: TGCGCCAGCACCGCAAGAGGGTCGGGGGTGAACACTGAAGCTTTCTTT
cdr3_aa: CASTARGSGVNTEAFF
clone_size: -
v_call: TRBV5-1
d_call: -
j_call: TRBJ1-1
cdr3_length: 16

cdr3_nt: TGTGCCAGCAGCAGCCTATACACCGGGGAGCTGTTTTTT
cdr3_aa: CASSSLYTGELFF
clone_size: few
v_call: TRBV7-9
d_call: -
j_call: TRBJ2-2
cdr3_length: 13

cdr3_nt: TGTGCCAGCAGTTACTGGCATCCGAACACTGAAGCTTTCTTT
cdr3_aa: CASSYWHPNTEAFF
clone_size: few
v_call: TRBV6-5
d_call: -
j_call: TRBJ1-1
cdr3_length: 14

cdr3_nt: TGTGCCAGCAGCCTAACCGGGGCCACTGAAGCTTTCTTT
cdr3_aa: CASSLTGATEAFF
clone_size: -
v_call: TRBV14
d_call: -
j_call: TRBJ1-1
cdr3_length: 13

cdr3_nt: TGTGCCAGCAGCCAAAGGCAGGGCTCCTATAATTCACCCCTCCACTTT
cdr3_aa: CASSQRQGSYNSPLHF
clone_size: -
v_call: TRBV7-2
d_call: -
j_call: TRBJ1-6
cdr3_length: 16

cdr3_nt: TGCAGTGCTGGACCGGGACAGAGCTCCTACGAGCAGTACTTC
cdr3_aa: CSAGPGQSSYEQYF
clone_size: -
v_call: TRBV20-1
d_call: TRBD1
j_call: TRBJ2-7
cdr3_length: 14

cdr3_nt: TGTGCCAGCAGCGCGGGTTTAGCGGGGGATGAGACCCAGTACTTC
cdr3_aa: CASSAGLAGDETQYF
clone_size: many
v_call: TRBV9
d_call: TRBD2
j_call: TRBJ2-5
cdr3_length: 15

cdr3_nt: TGCAGTGCTAGCTATCCAGACACAGATACGCAGTATTTT
cdr3_aa: CSASYPDTDTQYF
clone_size: few
v_call: TRBV20-1
d_call: -
j_call: TRBJ2-3
cdr3_length: 13

cdr3_nt: TGCAGTGCTAGAGAGACTCTGGCGGTAAACATTCAGTACTTC
cdr3_aa: CSARETLAVNIQYF
clone_size: few
v_call: TRBV20-1
d_call: -
j_call: TRBJ2-4
cdr3_length: 14

cdr3_nt: TGTGCCAGCACGGACAGGGGTAGGAGCACAGATACGCAGTATTTT
cdr3_aa: CASTDRGRSTDTQYF
clone_size: many
v_call: TRBV12-3/TRBV12-4
d_call: TRBD1
j_call: TRBJ2-3
cdr3_length: 15

cdr3_nt: TGTGCCAGCAGCAACAGGGGCGGTAATTCACCCCTCCACTTT
cdr3_aa: CASSNRGGNSPLHF
clone_size: many
v_call: TRBV7-6
d_call: TRBD1
j_call: TRBJ1-6
cdr3_length: 14

cdr3_nt: TGTGCCAGCAGCCTCGGCGGCTATAATTCACCCCTCCACTTT
cdr3_aa: CASSLGGYNSPLHF
clone_size: -
v_call: TRBV14
d_call: -
j_call: TRBJ1-6
cdr3_length: 14

cdr3_nt: TGCGCCAGCAGCCAAGAAACAGGGGACGGTAACTATGGCTACACCTTC
cdr3_aa: CASSQETGDGNYGYTF
clone_size: many
v_call: TRBV4-3
d_call: TRBD1
j_call: TRBJ1-2
cdr3_length: 16

cdr3_nt: TGTGCCAGCGCCCAAACCGGGACAGGCTTGTCCTATAATTCACCCCTCCACTTT
cdr3_aa: CASAQTGTGLSYNSPLHF
clone_size: -
v_call: TRBV25-1
d_call: TRBD1
j_call: TRBJ1-6
cdr3_length: 18

cdr3_nt: TGTGCCAGCAGCTATCAAGCGGGGGAACAAGAGACCCAGTACTTC
cdr3_aa: CASSYQAGEQETQYF
clone_size: few
v_call: TRBV7-2
d_call: TRBD2
j_call: TRBJ2-5
cdr3_length: 15

cdr3_nt: TGTGCCAGTAGTATCCCGTCCGCCGGAACCGGGGAGCTGTTTTTT
cdr3_aa: CASSIPSAGTGELFF
clone_size: -
v_call: TRBV19
d_call: -
j_call: TRBJ2-2
cdr3_length: 15

cdr3_nt: TGCGCCAGCAGCGTTACTAGCGGGGGTCGCAATGAGCAGTTCTTC
cdr3_aa: CASSVTSGGRNEQFF
clone_size: -
v_call: TRBV5-1
d_call: TRBD2
j_call: TRBJ2-1
cdr3_length: 15

cdr3_nt: TGCGCCAGCAGCCGGACCCCCGACAGGTCGACAGATACGCAGTATTTT
cdr3_aa: CASSRTPDRSTDTQYF
clone_size: -
v_call: TRBV5-1
d_call: -
j_call: TRBJ2-3
cdr3_length: 16

cdr3_nt: TGTGCCAGCTCACCCACGCGGGCGAACACTGAAGCTTTCTTT
cdr3_aa: CASSPTRANTEAFF
clone_size: -
v_call: TRBV18
d_call: -
j_call: TRBJ1-1
cdr3_length: 14

cdr3_nt: TGTGCCATCGGGACGGGTCCCGAGACCCAGTACTTC
cdr3_aa: CAIGTGPETQYF
clone_size: -
v_call: TRBV10-3
d_call: -
j_call: TRBJ2-5
cdr3_length: 12

cdr3_nt: TGTGCCAGCAGCCCTAGTCAAGGGGCCGGGGGAACTGAAGCTTTCTTT
cdr3_aa: CASSPSQGAGGTEAFF
clone_size: few
v_call: TRBV7-2
d_call: -
j_call: TRBJ1-1
cdr3_length: 16

cdr3_nt: TGTGCCTGGAGCTCCGGGACAGGGACCTACGAGCAGTACTTC
cdr3_aa: CAWSSGTGTYEQYF
clone_size: -
v_call: TRBV30
d_call: TRBD1
j_call: TRBJ2-7
cdr3_length: 14

cdr3_nt: TGTGCCAGCTCATCTACGGGGTACGAGCAGTACTTC
cdr3_aa: CASSSTGYEQYF
clone_size: many
v_call: TRBV18
d_call: -
j_call: TRBJ2-7
cdr3_length: 12

cdr3_nt: TGTGCCAGCAGCGAAGGGCGTGGGGAGACCCAGTACTTC
cdr3_aa: CASSEGRGETQYF
clone_size: few
v_call: TRBV9
d_call: -
j_call: TRBJ2-5
cdr3_length: 13

cdr3_nt: TGTGCCAGCAGCGCCTTAGATAGCAATCAGCCCCAGCATTTT
cdr3_aa: CASSALDSNQPQHF
clone_size: many
v_call: TRBV5-6
d_call: -
j_call: TRBJ1-5
cdr3_length: 14

cdr3_nt: TGTGCCAGTGCGGACGGCTACCGAAAGCAGTTCTTC
cdr3_aa: CASADGYRKQFF
clone_size: many
v_call: TRBV2
d_call: -
j_call: TRBJ2-1
cdr3_length: 12

cdr3_nt: TGTGCCACCAGCAGCGGCTCAACATACGAGCAGTACTTC
cdr3_aa: CATSSGSTYEQYF
clone_size: few
v_call: TRBV15
d_call: -
j_call: TRBJ2-7
cdr3_length: 13

cdr3_nt: TGCAGTGCCACCCCCTTAGGGAGACGGCAAGAGACCCAGTACTTC
cdr3_aa: CSATPLGRRQETQYF
clone_size: -
v_call: TRBV20-1
d_call: -
j_call: TRBJ2-5
cdr3_length: 15

cdr3_nt: TGTGCCAGCAGTTACGTTAGGGAGCAGTTCTTC
cdr3_aa: CASSYVREQFF
clone_size: -
v_call: TRBV6-2/TRBV6-3
d_call: -
j_call: TRBJ2-1
cdr3_length: 11

cdr3_nt: TGTGCCAGCGCGGGACAACGCTACAATGAGCAGTTCTTC
cdr3_aa: CASAGQRYNEQFF
clone_size: -
v_call: TRBV19
d_call: -
j_call: TRBJ2-1
cdr3_length: 13

cdr3_nt: TGTGCCAGCAGTCTGCCGAGGACAGGGGGCTACGAGCAGTACTTC
cdr3_aa: CASSLPRTGGYEQYF
clone_size: few
v_call: TRBV28
d_call: TRBD1
j_call: TRBJ2-7
cdr3_length: 15

cdr3_nt: TGCGCCAGCAGCTTGAATAGCGGGGGGGAGACCCAGTACTTC
cdr3_aa: CASSLNSGGETQYF
clone_size: few
v_call: TRBV5-1
d_call: TRBD2
j_call: TRBJ2-5
cdr3_length: 14

cdr3_nt: TGTGCCAGCAGCCTATCCGGGACCGGGAAAAGTCAGCCCCAGCATTTT
cdr3_aa: CASSLSGTGKSQPQHF
clone_size: few
v_call: TRBV7-9
d_call: -
j_call: TRBJ1-5
cdr3_length: 16

cdr3_nt: TGCGCCAGCAGCTTGGTACCTACAGATACGCAGTATTTT
cdr3_aa: CASSLVPTDTQYF
clone_size: many
v_call: TRBV5-1
d_call: -
j_call: TRBJ2-3
cdr3_length: 13

cdr3_nt: TGTGCCAGCAGCCTGGGACTAGCGAGAGGGGAGACCCAGTACTTC
cdr3_aa: CASSLGLARGETQYF
clone_size: few
v_call: TRBV2
d_call: TRBD2
j_call: TRBJ2-5
cdr3_length: 15

cdr3_nt: TGTGCCAGCAGTTTTTCAGGGCGGCCTCACTATGGCTACACCTTC
cdr3_aa: CASSFSGRPHYGYTF
clone_size: many
v_call: TRBV12-3/TRBV12-4
d_call: -
j_call: TRBJ1-2
cdr3_length: 15

cdr3_nt: TGTGCCAGCTCACCACTAGTGCAGGGGAGAGATGAGACCCAGTACTTC
cdr3_aa: CASSPLVQGRDETQYF
clone_size: -
v_call: TRBV18
d_call: -
j_call: TRBJ2-5
cdr3_length: 16

cdr3_nt: TGTGCCAGCAGCCAAGTGGGCACAGATACGCAGTATTTT
cdr3_aa: CASSQVGTDTQYF
clone_size: many
v_call: TRBV4-2
d_call: -
j_call: TRBJ2-3
cdr3_length: 13

cdr3_nt: TGTGCCAGCAGCTCGGACAGGGGGTTGTACAATGAGCAGTTCTTC
cdr3_aa: CASSSDRGLYNEQFF
clone_size: -
v_call: TRBV11-1
d_call: TRBD1
j_call: TRBJ2-1
cdr3_length: 15

cdr3_nt: TGTGCCAGCAGCAGGGACAGGTTTCCGATGAATGAAAAACTGTTTTTT
cdr3_aa: CASSRDRFPMNEKLFF
clone_size: -
v_call: TRBV12-3/TRBV12-4
d_call: TRBD1
j_call: TRBJ1-4
cdr3_length: 16

cdr3_nt: TGTGCCAGCAGCCGCTCGGGGGAGGATACGCAGTATTTT
cdr3_aa: CASSRSGEDTQYF
clone_size: many
v_call: TRBV7-9
d_call: -
j_call: TRBJ2-3
cdr3_length: 13

cdr3_nt: TGCGCCAGCAGTGTGTCCGGGACAGCCTTCAATGAGCAGTTCTTC
cdr3_aa: CASSVSGTAFNEQFF
clone_size: many
v_call: TRBV10-2
d_call: TRBD1
j_call: TRBJ2-1
cdr3_length: 15

cdr3_nt: TGTGCCAGCAGCCCCCAACAGGGACCCACTGAAGCTTTCTTT
cdr3_aa: CASSPQQGPTEAFF
clone_size: -
v_call: TRBV9
d_call: -
j_call: TRBJ1-1
cdr3_length: 14

cdr3_nt: TGTGCCAGCAGCACACGGTTTCGAAGGGGGGATGATACGCAGTATTTT
cdr3_aa: CASSTRFRRGDDTQYF
clone_size: many
v_call: TRBV3-1
d_call: -
j_call: TRBJ2-3
cdr3_length: 16

cdr3_nt: TGTGCCAGCAGCCCTGGACAGGGATTGATAGTAGCGGAAGAGACCCAGTACTTC
cdr3_aa: CASSPGQGLIVAEETQYF
clone_size: few
v_call: TRBV28
d_call: TRBD1
j_call: TRBJ2-5
cdr3_length: 18

cdr3_nt: TGTGCCAGCAGCGTTCTCTGGGGTGGGGAGACCCAGTACTTC
cdr3_aa: CASSVLWGGETQYF
clone_size: few
v_call: TRBV9
d_call: -
j_call: TRBJ2-5
cdr3_length: 14

cdr3_nt: TGCAGTGCCCCGAGGGGGGGGGATTCACCCCTCCACTTT
cdr3_aa: CSAPRGGDSPLHF
clone_size: many
v_call: TRBV20-1
d_call: -
j_call: TRBJ1-6
cdr3_length: 13

cdr3_nt: TGCAGCGTCCCACGGGGGGGCGGGACTGAAGCTTTCTTT
cdr3_aa: CSVPRGGGTEAFF
clone_size: few
v_call: TRBV29-1
d_call: -
j_call: TRBJ1-1
cdr3_length: 13

cdr3_nt: TGTGCCAGCAGCAACGGGGGTAGCGGGGGACCAGCCTACAATGAGCAGTTCTTC
cdr3_aa: CASSNGGSGGPAYNEQFF
clone_size: few
v_call: TRBV21-1
d_call: -
j_call: TRBJ2-1
cdr3_length: 18

cdr3_nt: TGTGCCAGCAGCTTAGTCTCACAGCCCCAGCATTTT
cdr3_aa: CASSLVSQPQHF
clone_size: -
v_call: TRBV7-9
d_call: -
j_call: TRBJ1-5
cdr3_length: 12

cdr3_nt: TGCGCCAGCAGCCCGGCAGGTCCGGGAGACATTCAGTACTTC
cdr3_aa: CASSPAGPGDIQYF
clone_size: many
v_call: TRBV5-1
d_call: -
j_call: TRBJ2-4
cdr3_length: 14

cdr3_nt: TGTGCCAGCAGTGAGTCCCGAGCCACAGATACGCAGTATTTT
cdr3_aa: CASSESRATDTQYF
clone_size: many
v_call: TRBV6-1
d_call: -
j_call: TRBJ2-3
cdr3_length: 14